The 23 T cell receptor beta chains in this list originate from one sample, sequenced in a study of radiation and T cells in renal cell carcinoma. Time point here: baseline pretreatment blood. As to treatment: 15 Gy SBRT to primary tumor, nephrectomy 4 weeks later. Produced via immunoSEQ multiplex PCR; TCRdb's table is partial and in-frame only. The sample carries approximately 45,000 clones, around 83% recorded once. This material consisted of blood, taken from a patient whose treatment included radiotherapy and nephrectomy. These receptors were collected from a woman in her seventies with renal cell carcinoma.

The chain links TRBV6-1 to TRBJ1-6; D perhaps matches TRBD1 (5 bases). The CDR3 is 16 residues long. Germline lookup yields CDR1 MNHNS and CDR2 SASEGT. The germline V and J ends were trimmed by 2 bases and 0 bases, with 8 bases remaining between them. The CDR3 spells CASSEQGSSYNSPLHF. CDR3 sequence (DNA): TGTGCCAGCAGTGAACAGGGTAGCTCCTATAATTCACCCCTCCACTTT.

J is TRBJ2-7 and V is TRBV6-5; the match to TRBD2 covers 8 bases. This CDR3 contains 13 residues. Trimming at V came to 6 bases and at J to 2 bases, leaving 3 bases not matched to a gene. Germline CDR1 and CDR2: MNHEY and SVGAGI. The DNA of the CDR3 is TGTGCCAGCAGCCTTAGCGGGACCTACGAGCAGTACTTC. Its protein product is CASSLSGTYEQYF.

The gene calls are TRBV5-5 and TRBJ1-1; D unresolved. The germline V and J ends were trimmed by 0 bases and 1 base, with 7 bases remaining between them. Germline V gives CDR1 SGHKS, CDR2 YYEKEE (reference sequence). CDR3 length: 14 residues. The CDR3 is CASSLVQKNTEAFF. The CDR3 DNA sequence: TGTGCCAGCAGCTTGGTACAGAAGAACACTGAAGCTTTCTTT.

The gene calls are TRBV4-1 and TRBJ2-5; 10 bases are shared with TRBD2. The CDR3 has 18 residues. Germline values: CDR1 MGHRA, CDR2 YSYEKL. Germline trimming cut 2 bases from V and 1 base from J; bases unmatched to any gene: 10. CDR3 amino acids: CASSQTKREGWGQETQYF. The DNA of the CDR3 is TGCGCCAGCAGCCAAACCAAGCGGGAGGGCTGGGGCCAAGAGACCCAGTACTTC.

The chain carries TRBV5-5 and TRBJ1-4, with D uncertain. There are 13 residues in the CDR3. The germline CDR1 and CDR2 sequences are SGHKS and YYEKEE (reference sequence). V shed 5 bases and J shed 4 bases, with 9 bases lying between them. This chain's CDR3 is CASSRIFNEKLFF. CDR3 DNA: TGTGCCAGCAGTCGGATATTTAATGAAAAACTGTTTTTT.

J is TRBJ2-3 and V is TRBV5-3; tentatively, D is TRBD1 (7 bases). TRBV5-3 carries the ORF label, with uncertain function. V shed 8 bases and J shed 2 bases, with 18 bases lying between them. The CDR3 has 15 residues. The CDR3: CASPRTTGDTDTQYF. Here the CDR3 DNA reads TGTGCCAGCCCTCGGACTACAGGGGACACAGATACGCAGTATTTT.

This chain joins TRBV21-1 and TRBJ2-2. TRBV21-1 is a pseudogene segment. The CDR3 sequence is 16 residues long. This CDR3 is CASSHRRGANTGELFF. CDR3 nucleotide sequence: TGTGCCAGCAGCCACAGGAGGGGGGCAAACACCGGGGAGCTGTTTTTT.

The V and J genes are TRBV5-1 and TRBJ2-5; 12 bases agree with TRBD1. The CDR3 sequence is 16 residues long. V lost 3 bases, J lost 4 bases, and 7 bases stayed unmatched. Per the germline V gene, CDR1 is SGHRS and CDR2 is YFSETQ. The CDR3 DNA reads TGCGCCAGCAGCTCCGTGGGACAGGGGGCTGGAGAGACCCAGTACTTC. As protein: CASSSVGQGAGETQYF.

The V gene is TRBV29-1, the J gene TRBJ2-5, with TRBD2 matching over 8 bases. The V gene end was trimmed by 3 bases and the J gene end by 5 bases; junction bases not matched to a gene: 5. The CDR3 runs to 13 residues. Germline CDR1 and CDR2: SQVTM and ANQGSEA. The CDR3 DNA is TGCAGCGTTGATGCGGGGGGCCGGGAGACCCAGTACTTC. This sequence encodes CSVDAGGRETQYF.

The CDR3 is CASSKQGASITTGELFF. CDR3 bases: TGTGCCAGTAGTAAACAGGGGGCTTCCATTACTACCGGGGAGCTGTTTTTT. This chain connects TRBV19 to TRBJ2-2; 9 positions agree with TRBD1. The V gene's germline CDR1 is LNHDA and CDR2 SQIVND (reference sequence). J gave up 5 bases and V 4 bases, and 11 bases lay outside the gene matches. There are 17 residues in the CDR3.

The rearrangement uses TRBV7-9 and TRBJ1-2; D remains unclear. CDR3 length equals 14 residues. The germline CDR1 and CDR2 sequences are SEHNR and FQNEAQ (reference sequence). V was shortened by 8 bases and J by 2 bases, with 15 bases between the two germline ends. The CDR3, as DNA: TGTGCCAGCGCGTCCGGAGTGGAAAACTATGGCTACACCTTC. It is translated as CASASGVENYGYTF. Variable domain in full (rest from reference TRBV7-9 and TRBJ1-2): DTGVSQNPRHKITKRGQNVTFRCDPISEHNRLYWYRQTLGQGPEFLTYFQNEAQLEKSRLLSDRFSAERPKGSFSTLEIQRTEQGDSAMYLCASASGVENYGYTFGSGTRLTVV.

The chain recombines TRBV10-3 with TRBJ2-5; TRBD1 matches at 11 bases. This CDR3 region has 14 residues. Germline CDR1 ENHRY, CDR2 SYGVKD. Germline trimming cut 5 bases from V and 4 bases from J; bases unmatched to any gene: 3. Written as DNA, the CDR3 is TGTGCCATCAGTACCGGGACAGGGGGAGAGACCCAGTACTTC. Translating it yields CAISTGTGGETQYF.

The gene calls are TRBV7-8 and TRBJ2-1; no definite D call. The germline gives CDR1 SGHVS, CDR2 FQNEAQ. The CDR3 runs 12 residues. Trimming cost V 2 bases and J 10 bases, with 9 bases left between them. The CDR3 nucleotides read TGTGCCAGCAGCTTATCATTCAGGGAGCAGTTCTTC. Translated: CASSLSFREQFF. Supplemented by reference TRBV7-8 and TRBJ2-1, the full variable domain reads GAGVSQSPRYKVAKRGQDVALRCDPISGHVSLFWYQQALGQGPEFLTYFQNEAQLDKSGLPSDRFFAERPEGSVSTLKIQRTQQEDSAVYLCASSLSFREQFFGPGTRLTVL.

Only one count was recorded for this clone. The V gene is TRBV15, the J gene TRBJ1-2; D is unresolved. V lost 5 bases, J lost 0 bases, and 16 bases lay in between. The germline CDR1 and CDR2 sequences are LNHNV and YYDKDF (reference sequence). The CDR3 sequence is 16 residues long. The CDR3 region has the DNA TGTGCCACCAGCCCTGATCGGTCCTTCGCTAACTATGGCTACACCTTC. Encoded protein: CATSPDRSFANYGYTF.

The V gene is TRBV7-9, the J gene TRBJ1-5; D gene ambiguous. CDR3 size: 14 residues. Trimming pared 1 base from V and 0 bases from J, leaving 4 bases between. CDR1 SEHNR and CDR2 FQNEAQ come from the germline V gene (reference sequence). This CDR3 is CASSLGNSNQPQHF. The CDR3 region has the DNA TGTGCCAGCAGCTTAGGAAATAGCAATCAGCCCCAGCATTTT.

CDR3 in DNA: TGTGCCAGCAGTTACTCGGGTCGGGATGGCTACACCTTC. Translating gives CASSYSGRDGYTF. The J gene is TRBJ1-2, the V gene TRBV6-5; no clear D. The V end was cut by 0 bases, the J end by 6 bases, with 8 bases between. CDR1 MNHEY and CDR2 SVGAGI come from the germline V gene. CDR3 length: 13 residues.

The genes are TRBV4-3 and TRBJ2-2; D not resolved. V was cut by 0 bases and J by 4 bases, with 15 bases left in between. Per germline, CDR1 LGHNA and CDR2 YSLEER. The CDR3 is 17 amino acids. CDR3 nucleotides: TGCGCCAGCAGCCAAGATTCTATAGGTTTTCCCACCGGGGAGCTGTTTTTT. Encoded protein: CASSQDSIGFPTGELFF.

The rearrangement joins TRBV19 to TRBJ1-2; D gene uncertain. The germline V gene encodes CDR1 LNHDA and CDR2 SQIVND (reference sequence). This CDR3 is 16 amino acids long. V was cut by 1 base and J by 0 bases, with 12 bases left in between. The CDR3 bases are TGTGCCAGTAGTATAGCGAGAGGGCGAGCTAACTATGGCTACACCTTC. Amino acid sequence: CASSIARGRANYGYTF.

The rearrangement uses TRBV5-1 and TRBJ2-3; 9 positions match TRBD2. The ends lost 4 bases at V and 5 bases at J; junction bases unmatched: 17. The CDR3 has 18 amino acids. From germline, CDR1 is SGHRS and CDR2 YFSETQ. The CDR3 reads CASSLRRVSGSVGDTQYF. CDR3 nucleotide sequence: TGCGCCAGCAGCCTAAGACGTGTTAGCGGGAGCGTGGGAGATACGCAGTATTTT.

J is TRBJ2-1 and V is TRBV9; TRBD2 matches at 8 bases. Germline CDR1 and CDR2: SGDLS and YYNGEE. J lost 6 bases, V lost 0 bases, and 8 bases had no gene match. The CDR3 has 16 amino acids. CDR3 coding DNA: TGTGCCAGCAGCGTAGCTCTTAGCGGGGCCACCAATGAGCAGTTCTTC. This translates into CASSVALSGATNEQFF.

This clone has just one count. J is TRBJ1-6 and V is TRBV6-5; D is undetermined. V lost 0 bases to trimming and J lost 7 bases, with 10 bases between them. The length of the CDR3 is 15 residues. Germline CDR1 and CDR2: MNHEY and SVGAGI. The CDR3 coding sequence is TGTGCCAGCAGTTACTCCGGCCTCCACAATTCACCCCTCCACTTT. It codes for CASSYSGLHNSPLHF.

J is TRBJ1-2 and V is TRBV5-4; 7 nucleotides align to TRBD1. The CDR3 is 14 residues long. The germline gives CDR1 SGHNT, CDR2 YYREEE (reference sequence). V dropped 4 bases and J dropped 4; count of bases not matched to a gene: 7. CDR3 region: CASSPGTEVYGYTF. In nucleotides, the CDR3 is TGTGCCAGCAGCCCAGGGACAGAAGTCTATGGCTACACCTTC. Looking up the rest from reference TRBV5-4 and TRBJ1-2 gives the full variable domain: ETGVTQSPTHLIKTRGQQVTLRCSSQSGHNTVSWYQQALGQGPQFIFQYYREEENGRGNFPPRFSGLQFPNYSSELNVNALELDDSALYLCASSPGTEVYGYTFGSGTRLTVV.

This clone showed up just a few times. The chain combines TRBV4-1 with TRBJ2-1; D is unresolved. Deletions cut 3 bases from V and 4 bases from J, with 13 bases between. CDR1 is MGHRA, CDR2 YSYEKL, per germline. This CDR3 region has 15 residues. CDR3 region: CASSQPTGKYNEQFF. Here the CDR3 DNA reads TGCGCCAGCAGCCAGCCGACTGGGAAATACAATGAGCAGTTCTTC.